These 27 T cell receptor beta chains were all obtained from the same sample, sequenced in a study of shared clonotypes between healthy human individuals (dated by TCRdb to about 2020). Libraries were built with the immunoSEQ multiplex PCR assay. TCRdb took over this immuneACCESS table, retaining in-frame rearrangements with V and J assigned. Such tables are incomplete; in checked studies, under half of the missing clones stem from an unresolved V gene, and the remainder is unexplained. The sample data list 2 million to 2.5 million clones, and under 95% of these were observed just once. The ten most abundant clones make up about 0.41% of the sample. Sequenced material: naive CD4+ T cells from PBMCs. The cell subset or site label on this specimen signifies: CD45RA+ positively selected. The receptors derive from a young man in good health. Some clones in this sample may be carry-over from other donors' samples.

The chain uses TRBV7-3 and TRBJ2-1; D gene unclear. The CDR3 spans 15 residues. Trimming stripped 5 bases from V and 0 bases from J, with 11 bases between. Germline values: CDR1 SGHTA, CDR2 FQGTGA. In DNA, the CDR3 is TGTGCCAGCAGCACTGCAGCTAGCTCCTACAATGAGCAGTTCTTC. This gives the protein CASSTAASSYNEQFF.

The chain combines TRBV6-5 with TRBJ2-1, with 7 nucleotides matching TRBD1. V lost 4 bases to trimming and J lost 7 bases; unmatched junction nucleotides: 4. Germline values: CDR1 MNHEY, CDR2 SVGAGI. The CDR3 spans 13 residues. The CDR3 sequence is CASSFDRANEQFF. CDR3 in DNA: TGTGCCAGCAGTTTCGACAGGGCAAATGAGCAGTTCTTC.

V and J are TRBV19 and TRBJ2-2, with 13 bases fitting TRBD2. The germline V gene has CDR1 LNHDA and CDR2 SQIVND (reference sequence). V lost 6 bases to trimming and J lost 2 bases; unmatched junction nucleotides: 15. The CDR3 has 20 residues. CDR3 protein: CASRLIQPGLAGLNTGELFF. In DNA form, the CDR3 reads TGTGCCAGTAGATTGATACAGCCGGGACTAGCGGGATTAAACACCGGGGAGCTGTTTTTT.

This clone was seen a few times. The rearrangement uses TRBV10-3 and TRBJ1-2, with a weak D call TRBD1 (6 bases). Germline V gene sequence: CDR1 ENHRY, CDR2 SYGVKD. The V and J ends lost 6 bases and 7 bases respectively, with 18 bases between them. The CDR3 runs to 14 residues. In DNA, the CDR3 is TGTGCCATCAGGGCCCGGGGGGGCGCGTTTGGCTACACCTTC. It codes for CAIRARGGAFGYTF.

This chain links TRBV9 with TRBJ2-7, with D possibly TRBD2 on 6 matching bases. CDR1 and CDR2 (germline): SGDLS, YYNGEE. The V and J ends lost 4 bases and 6 bases respectively, with 20 bases between them. This CDR3 has 15 amino acids. CDR3 sequence (DNA): TGTGCCAGCAGCCCGGGTGCGGGACTTGGAGGCGAGCAGTACTTC. It codes for CASSPGAGLGGEQYF.

The chain combines TRBV7-2 with TRBJ2-1, with D possibly TRBD1 on 7 matching bases. V shed 3 bases and J shed 3 bases, with 21 bases lying between them. The CDR3 extends over 18 amino acids. Germline loops: CDR1 SGHTA, CDR2 FQGNSA. The CDR3 protein is CASSFDRVGTLLYNEQFF. Here the CDR3 DNA reads TGTGCCAGCAGCTTTGACAGGGTAGGGACTCTCCTCTACAATGAGCAGTTCTTC.

The chain has TRBV7-3 and TRBJ1-1, with TRBD1 matching 8 bases. This CDR3 contains 16 residues. CDR1 SGHTA and CDR2 FQGTGA come from the germline V gene. V lost 5 bases to trimming and J lost 0 bases; unmatched junction nucleotides: 8. Written as DNA, the CDR3 is TGTGCCAGCAGCGTCGGGACAGGAGTCATGAACACTGAAGCTTTCTTT. Encoded protein: CASSVGTGVMNTEAFF.

The chain has TRBV15 and TRBJ2-3, with a tentative D call TRBD2 (6 bases). The germline V gene has CDR1 LNHNV and CDR2 YYDKDF (reference sequence). CDR3 length equals 15 residues. Trimming took 0 bases from V and 6 from J, leaving 13 bases between them. CDR3 in amino acids: CATSRDGGSGDTQYF. CDR3 bases: TGTGCCACCAGCAGAGATGGGGGGAGTGGTGATACGCAGTATTTT.

The chain couples TRBV6-1 to TRBJ2-1; TRBD1 agrees at 10 bases. V lost 3 bases to trimming and J lost 4 bases; unmatched junction nucleotides: 3. The CDR3 covers 15 residues. The germline CDR1 and CDR2 sequences are MNHNS and SASEGT. The CDR3 nucleotides read TGTGCCAGCAGTGACTGGGACAGGGGATACAATGAGCAGTTCTTC. It translates to CASSDWDRGYNEQFF.

The genes are TRBV10-1 and TRBJ2-3; 8 bases are shared with TRBD2. Germline-derived CDR1 and CDR2 are WNHNN and SYGVQD (reference sequence). The CDR3 runs 16 residues. Trimming took 0 bases from V and 0 from J; bases not matched to a gene: 2. DNA for the CDR3: TGCGCCAGCAGTGAGTCAACTAGCGGTAGCACAGATACGCAGTATTTT. Encoded protein: CASSESTSGSTDTQYF.

This chain joins TRBV5-1 and TRBJ2-3; a weak D match, TRBD1 (5 bases). The germline gives CDR1 SGHRS, CDR2 YFSETQ. Deletions cut 5 bases from V and 2 bases from J, with 12 bases between. The CDR3 covers 14 residues. CDR3 region: CASSGQGDTDTQYF. The CDR3 DNA is TGCGCCAGCAGTGGTCAGGGTGACACAGATACGCAGTATTTT.

This clone appeared once. V gene TRBV7-2 combines with J gene TRBJ2-1, with 7 nucleotides matching TRBD2. CDR1 SGHTA and CDR2 FQGNSA come from the germline V gene. J lost 5 bases, V lost 2 bases, and 9 bases had no gene match. The CDR3 covers 16 residues. The CDR3 DNA follows: TGTGCCAGCAGCTTACTATATCAAGCGGGACACAATGAGCAGTTCTTC. Translation gives CASSLLYQAGHNEQFF.

The chain has TRBV7-9 and TRBJ2-1, with TRBD2 identical over 9 bases. V shed 5 bases, J shed 0 bases, and the junction held 5 bases outside the gene matches. Looked up from germline, CDR1 is SEHNR and CDR2 is FQNEAQ (reference sequence). This CDR3 is 16 amino acids long. In nucleotides, the CDR3 is TGTGCCAGCAGCCCCCTAGCGGGGAGCTCCTACAATGAGCAGTTCTTC. This encodes CASSPLAGSSYNEQFF.

A remark on this clone: Other DNA sequences of this sample code for an identical CDR3. This rearrangement joins TRBV10-3 to TRBJ2-7; possibly TRBD1 or TRBD2 for D (5 bases each). Germline V gene sequence: CDR1 ENHRY, CDR2 SYGVKD. This CDR3 region has 14 residues. V lost 4 bases and J lost 0, with 10 bases in between. DNA for the CDR3: TGTGCCATCAGTGGAGGGACGGGCTCCTACGAGCAGTACTTC. It is translated as CAISGGTGSYEQYF.

V is TRBV6-6 and J is TRBJ2-7, with D possibly matching TRBD2 (6 bases). The V end lost 5 bases, the J end lost 0 bases, and 14 bases lay between the germline ends. The CDR3 is made up of 15 amino acids. Per the germline V gene, CDR1 is MNHNY and CDR2 is SVGAGI (reference sequence). CDR3 in DNA: TGTGCCAGCAGTCGACGGGACTCGAGCTCCTACGAGCAGTACTTC. Translated, it gives CASSRRDSSSYEQYF.

Comment on this clone: The same CDR3 arises from other DNA sequences in this sample as well. In DNA, the CDR3 is TGTGCCAGCAGTTTATTGACAGGGGGTCGAGGCTACACCTTC. Amino acid sequence: CASSLLTGGRGYTF. V and J are TRBV28 and TRBJ1-2; 9 bases match TRBD1. V shed 1 base and J 8 bases; nucleotides not matched to a gene: 5. The CDR3 length is 14 residues. The germline V gene has CDR1 MDHEN and CDR2 SYDVKM.

The CDR3 nucleotides are TGTGCCAGCAGCCTAGAGAACGGCGGCTCCTACGAGCAGTACTTC. Translation gives CASSLENGGSYEQYF. The genes are TRBV4-2 and TRBJ2-7; D remains unclear. The length of the CDR3 is 15 residues. Germline V gene lookup returns CDR1 LGHNA and CDR2 YNFKEQ. Trimming stripped 4 bases from V and 0 bases from J, with 13 bases between.

The rearrangement links TRBV29-1 to TRBJ2-7; D gene uncertain. CDR1 SQVTM and CDR2 ANQGSEA come from the germline V gene. V lost 4 bases, J lost 4 bases, and 11 bases lay in between. This CDR3 comprises 12 residues. CDR3 residues: CSVGPDSYEQYF. The CDR3 region has the DNA TGCAGCGTTGGCCCCGATTCTTACGAGCAGTACTTC.

The rearrangement joins TRBV7-3 to TRBJ2-1; D unresolved. The germline gives CDR1 SGHTA, CDR2 FQGTGA. Trimming removed 4 bases at V and 6 bases at J, with 7 bases between. The CDR3 has 12 amino acids. The CDR3 coding sequence is TGTGCCAGCAGCTCTTTAACCAATGAGCAGTTCTTC. Its translation: CASSSLTNEQFF.

The genes are TRBV14 and TRBJ2-1, with D possibly TRBD1 on 6 matching bases. V was pared by 1 base and J by 2 bases, with 9 bases between. Germline V gene lookup returns CDR1 SGHDN and CDR2 FVKESK. The CDR3 covers 15 residues. The CDR3 spells CASSQAGVTYNEQFF. CDR3 DNA: TGTGCCAGCAGCCAAGCAGGGGTCACCTACAATGAGCAGTTCTTC.

CDR3 coding DNA: TGTGCCAGCAGGGAGACGGACAGTCGCACTGAAGCTTTCTTT. Protein product: CASRETDSRTEAFF. The chain has TRBV6-5 and TRBJ1-1; weak D call: TRBD1 (6 bases). Deletions cut 6 bases from V and 4 bases from J, with 15 bases between. The germline gives CDR1 MNHEY, CDR2 SVGAGI. CDR3 size: 14 residues.

The V and J genes are TRBV28 and TRBJ1-1; D not resolved. The germline V gene has CDR1 MDHEN and CDR2 SYDVKM. The CDR3 extends over 14 amino acids. V lost 3 bases and J lost 2, with 10 bases in between. CDR3 in amino acids: CASSFGQANTEAFF. The CDR3 coding sequence is TGTGCCAGCAGTTTCGGCCAGGCCAACACTGAAGCTTTCTTT. The variable domain in full, completed from reference TRBV28 and TRBJ1-1, reads DVKVTQSSRYLVKRTGEKVFLECVQDMDHENMFWYRQDPGLGLRLIYFSYDVKMKEKGDIPEGYSVSREKKERFSLILESASTNQTSMYLCASSFGQANTEAFFGQGTRLTVV.

This chain links TRBV10-1 with TRBJ2-1; 10 bases are shared with TRBD1. The CDR3 consists of 16 residues. Germline V gene sequence: CDR1 WNHNN, CDR2 SYGVQD (reference sequence). V was clipped by 4 bases and J by 6 bases; unmatched bases: 9. The CDR3 region is CASSAVGTGDINEQFF. The CDR3 coding sequence is TGCGCCAGCAGTGCAGTGGGGACAGGGGATATCAATGAGCAGTTCTTC.

Regarding this clone: The sample contains more than one DNA sequence encoding this CDR3. The chain employs TRBV18 and TRBJ2-3; D gene ambiguous. Trimming took off 4 bases at V and 0 bases at J, with 2 bases between the two ends. The CDR3 extends over 12 amino acids. Germline values: CDR1 KGHSH, CDR2 LQKENI. This CDR3 is CASSRSTDTQYF. CDR3 sequence (DNA): TGTGCCAGCTCACGAAGCACAGATACGCAGTATTTT.

This clone has a handful of counts. V gene TRBV7-3 combines with J gene TRBJ2-6; 7 nucleotides match TRBD1. CDR1 and CDR2 (germline): SGHTA, FQGTGA. V dropped 4 bases and J dropped 0; count of bases not matched to a gene: 6. This CDR3 has 17 residues. The CDR3: CASSSLGQRSGANVLTF. DNA for the CDR3: TGTGCCAGCAGCTCATTGGGACAGCGCTCTGGGGCCAACGTCCTGACTTTC.

The chain uses TRBV11-1 and TRBJ2-3; a possible D gene is TRBD2 (7 bases). The CDR3 covers 19 residues. The V end lost 2 bases, the J end lost 7 bases, and 28 bases lay between the germline ends. Germline-derived CDR1 and CDR2 are SGHAT and FQDESV (reference sequence). The CDR3 DNA sequence: TGTGCCAGCAGCTTACAGAGCGGGACATATACTCCCTTCCTCTATACGCAGTATTTT. It is translated as CASSLQSGTYTPFLYTQYF.

This chain connects TRBV11-2 to TRBJ1-1; D perhaps matches TRBD1 (5 bases). Deletions cut 2 bases from V and 5 bases from J, with 15 bases between. CDR1 is SGHAT, CDR2 FQNNGV, per germline. The CDR3 runs to 15 residues. The CDR3, as DNA: TGTGCCAGCAGCTTATTCGGGGGGAGGGAGACTGAAGCTTTCTTT. Amino acids: CASSLFGGRETEAFF.